This TCR beta chain emerged from a study of T-cell memory formation after mild COVID-19. Study details: TCR clustering was largely donor specific.

V was clipped by 2 bases and J by 4 bases; unmatched bases: 4. Germline V gene lookup returns CDR1 MNHEY and CDR2 SVGEGT. The CDR3 contains 15 residues. Using its own MiXCR run on the 5' RACE reads, TCRdb lists one record per CDR3 protein. The sample includes about 57,000 distinct CDR3 sequences, 12% of them seen just once. The table lists this clonotype with a few counts. The sequenced sample was PBMCs or a T cell subset sorted from them (not recorded which). V is TRBV6-2 or TRBV6-3 and J is TRBJ2-3, with 9 bases that match TRBD2. This receptor was taken from a young man who had mild COVID-19 (a few samples of this study predate the infection). Cell type and time point are not known. The CDR3 DNA follows: TGTGCCAGCAGTTACAATGCGGGGGGGCCAGATACGCAGTATTTT. Amino acid sequence: CASSYNAGGPDTQYF.